The entry below gives a single TCR beta chain sequence along with its context. A much larger clone sits a single nucleotide away, making a read error possible. These data come from a study of molecular identifiers for immune sequencing clone quantification. Study-wide background: Split five ways in replicates, RNA from around 20,000 or 99,000 naive CD8 cells had four portions sequenced.

Between about 19,000 and 1,100,000 sorted cells, with 10%, 30% or 50% RNA, yielded naive CD8 libraries. Sorting selected naive CD8 T cells with a CD8+CD4-CCR7+CD45RA+ phenotype. Previously published methods and listed TCR primers were used for the bulk TCR libraries. TCRdb itself ran the PCR reads through MiXCR, one entry per CDR3 protein. The sample includes under 600,000 distinct CDR3 sequences, around a fifth of them seen just once. The sequence derives from a human donor in good health. Some libraries in this study had Jurkat cell RNA spiked in. The sequenced sample consisted of naive CD8+ T cells from blood, with Jurkat cell RNA spiked in. The subset denotes: FACS-sorted CD8+CD4-CCR7+CD45RA+ naive T cells.

This chain's CDR3 is CASSSMGYTEAFF. The CDR3 DNA reads as TGTGCCAGCAGTTCCATGGGGTACACTGAAGCTTTCTTT. V and J are TRBV12-3 or TRBV12-4 and TRBJ1-1; D uncertain. The germline V and J ends were trimmed by 4 bases and 3 bases, with 9 bases remaining between them. The CDR3 runs to 13 residues.